What follows are 25 T cell receptor beta chains derived from one specimen sequenced in a study of blood T cell repertoires in COVID-19 (dated by TCRdb to 2020 to 2021). Receptor amplification or capture employed the immunoSEQ multiplex PCR assay. Held by TCRdb, this immuneACCESS table contains in-frame sequences only and omits some clones. Under half of the omission traces to an unresolved V gene where checked; the cause of the rest is unknown. Present in this sample are around 300,000 clones, over 75% of which were seen just once. The ten most abundant clones make up roughly 7% of the sample. The material sequenced was peripheral blood. These receptors all stem from a human donor in a cohort sampled during active COVID-19.

The chain uses TRBV3-1 (or the pseudogene TRBV3-2) and TRBJ1-1; no definite D call. Germline assignment: CDR1 LGHDT and CDR2 YNNKEL (reference sequence). CDR3 size: 13 residues. The V gene lost 4 bases and the J gene lost 10 bases, with 16 bases spanning the gap. The CDR3 reads CASSLESDGRAFF. DNA of the CDR3: TGTGCCAGCAGCCTCGAATCAGACGGGAGAGCTTTCTTT.

V usage is TRBV28 and J usage is TRBJ2-3; TRBD2 agrees at 7 bases. Germline CDR1 MDHEN, CDR2 SYDVKM. The CDR3 consists of 15 residues. The trim removed 4 bases at V and 5 bases at J, leaving 9 bases unmatched. The CDR3 protein is CASSSSLTGGDTQYF. In nucleotides, the CDR3 is TGTGCCAGCAGTTCTTCTCTAACGGGGGGAGATACGCAGTATTTT.

The gene calls are TRBV5-1 and TRBJ1-1; D not resolved. Germline CDR1 SGHRS, CDR2 YFSETQ. The length of the CDR3 is 13 residues. Trimming removed 0 bases from V and 6 bases from J, with 9 bases in between. CDR3 DNA: TGCGCCAGCAGCTTGGCACTGGTGGCTGAAGCTTTCTTT. Amino acid sequence: CASSLALVAEAFF.

This clone was found once. Other DNA sequences in this sample translate to the same CDR3. The V call is TRBV18, the J call TRBJ1-4, with unresolved D. From germline, CDR1 is KGHSH and CDR2 LQKENI. V was shortened by 4 bases and J by 0 bases, with 6 bases between the two germline ends. This CDR3 is 14 amino acids long. In DNA, the CDR3 is TGTGCCAGCTCACACAGAGCAACTAATGAAAAACTGTTTTTT. Encoded protein: CASSHRATNEKLFF.

The chain joins TRBV5-1 to TRBJ2-7, with 10 bases that match TRBD1. Unmatched junction bases numbered 11, after V lost 7 bases and J lost 4 bases. This CDR3 region has 15 residues. Germline V gives CDR1 SGHRS, CDR2 YFSETQ. For the CDR3, the DNA is TGCGCCAGCTCTCATCGGGACAGGGGACAATACGAGCAGTACTTC. Residues: CASSHRDRGQYEQYF.

The gene calls are TRBV25-1 and TRBJ2-2; perhaps TRBD1 as D (6 bases). V lost 7 bases and J lost 5, with 20 bases in between. The CDR3 covers 16 residues. Per germline, CDR1 MGHDK and CDR2 SYGVNS. For the CDR3, the DNA is TGTGCCAGCACCACCAGGGGAGATGGTTTTACCGGGGAGCTGTTTTTT. Its translation: CASTTRGDGFTGELFF.

This chain connects TRBV4-2 to TRBJ2-5; possibly TRBD2 for D (5 bases). CDR3 size: 17 residues. CDR1 LGHNA and CDR2 YNFKEQ come from the germline V gene. The V end was cut by 0 bases, the J end by 2 bases, with 16 bases between. This CDR3 reads CASSQDQVSAYQETQYF. CDR3 sequence (DNA): TGTGCCAGCAGCCAAGATCAGGTTAGCGCATATCAAGAGACCCAGTACTTC.

In this sample, this clone turned up a few times. This chain joins TRBV24-1 and TRBJ2-7, with 12 bases lining up with TRBD1. CDR3 size: 17 residues. Looked up from germline, CDR1 is KGHDR and CDR2 is SFDVKD. The V gene end was trimmed by 3 bases and the J gene end by 2 bases; junction bases not matched to a gene: 7. The CDR3 is CATSDHPRDRGPYEQYF. DNA of the CDR3: TGTGCCACCAGTGATCACCCACGGGACAGGGGGCCCTACGAGCAGTACTTC.

The chain recombines TRBV24-1 with TRBJ2-3; TRBD1 matches 7 bases. V trimming: 1 base; J trimming: 3 bases; junction bases outside the gene matches: 3. Germline CDR1 KGHDR, CDR2 SFDVKD. This CDR3 has 15 residues. The CDR3 loop is CATSDFGQVTDTQYF. The CDR3 region has the DNA TGTGCCACCAGTGATTTCGGACAGGTAACAGATACGCAGTATTTT.

The chain carries TRBV2 and TRBJ2-3; 10 bases map to TRBD2. Trimming cost V 6 bases and J 0 bases; bases outside gene matches: 12. Germline V gene sequence: CDR1 SNHLY, CDR2 FYNNEI. This CDR3 spans 18 amino acids. The CDR3 DNA reads as TGTGCCAGCAGACCCGGACTAGCGGTCCCCTCTAGCACAGATACGCAGTATTTT. This gives the protein CASRPGLAVPSSTDTQYF.

This CDR3 is CASSQDRRGPSYEQYF. CDR3 nucleotide sequence: TGTGCCAGCAGCCAAGACCGCAGGGGGCCCTCCTACGAGCAGTACTTC. The V gene is TRBV4-2, the J gene TRBJ2-7; TRBD1 matches 8 bases. V dropped 0 bases and J dropped 0; count of bases not matched to a gene: 4. Germline CDR1 reads LGHNA; CDR2 reads YNFKEQ. The CDR3 totals 16 residues.

CDR3 sequence reads: CASSSRGEVAGGYTF. CDR3 nucleotide sequence: TGTGCCAGCAGCTCTAGAGGGGAGGTAGCGGGTGGCTACACCTTC. This rearrangement joins TRBV7-9 to TRBJ1-2, with D tentatively TRBD1 (5 bases). This CDR3 region has 15 residues. Germline CDR1 and CDR2: SEHNR and FQNEAQ (reference sequence). The V end was cut by 4 bases, the J end by 7 bases, with 19 bases between.

The chain is built from TRBV25-1 and TRBJ1-1; tentatively, D is TRBD1 (6 bases). V lost 4 bases and J lost 5, with 14 bases in between. Germline values: CDR1 MGHDK, CDR2 SYGVNS. CDR3 length equals 14 residues. The CDR3, as DNA: TGTGCCAGCAGTGCCCCACAGGGCCGGACTGAAGCTTTCTTT. Translation: CASSAPQGRTEAFF.

The rearrangement links TRBV6-6 to TRBJ1-5, with unresolved D. The length of the CDR3 is 14 residues. The V and J ends lost 5 bases and 0 bases respectively, with 8 bases between them. The V gene's germline CDR1 is MNHNY and CDR2 SVGAGI (reference sequence). CDR3 sequence (DNA): TGTGCCAGCAGTCCCCCTTATAGCAATCAGCCCCAGCATTTT. Its translation is CASSPPYSNQPQHF.

This chain joins TRBV15 and TRBJ2-1, with 9 bases identical to TRBD2. CDR3 length: 17 residues. Looked up from germline, CDR1 is LNHNV and CDR2 is YYDKDF (reference sequence). The V and J ends lost 1 base and 2 bases, in that order; junction bases with no gene match: 6. CDR3 DNA sequence: TGTGCCACCAGCAGAGGCTGGCGGGGGGGACCCTACAATGAGCAGTTCTTC. It translates to CATSRGWRGGPYNEQFF.

The gene calls are TRBV5-6 and TRBJ2-3, with 12 bases lining up with TRBD2. Germline CDR1 and CDR2: SGHDT and YYEEEE. CDR3 length: 18 amino acids. V shed 4 bases, J shed 0 bases, and the junction held 9 bases outside the gene matches. The CDR3 sequence is CASSPRLAGVKSTDTQYF. The DNA of the CDR3 is TGTGCCAGCAGCCCGAGACTAGCGGGGGTCAAGAGCACAGATACGCAGTATTTT.

The chain joins TRBV5-8 to TRBJ2-7; 8 bases are a match to TRBD2. With 0 bases clipped from V and 3 bases from J, the junction kept 8 bases outside the gene matches. The CDR3 consists of 16 residues. In germline, CDR1 is SGHTS, CDR2 YDEGEE. The CDR3 DNA reads as TGTGCCAGCAGCTTGGGTGGAAGCGGGGGCTTCTACGAGCAGTACTTC. This encodes CASSLGGSGGFYEQYF.

This rearrangement joins TRBV5-1 to TRBJ1-1; no reliable D call. Trimming removed 1 base from V and 6 bases from J, with 13 bases in between. This CDR3 spans 14 amino acids. Germline V lookup: CDR1 SGHRS, CDR2 YFSETQ. This CDR3 is CASSLSTRIAEAFF. In DNA, the CDR3 is TGCGCCAGCAGCTTGAGTACGAGGATAGCTGAAGCTTTCTTT.

The chain combines TRBV29-1 with TRBJ2-3; D unresolved. V gave up 5 bases and J gave up 1 base, with 13 bases separating them. Germline CDR1 is SQVTM and CDR2 is ANQGSEA. The CDR3 runs 14 residues. DNA for the CDR3: TGCAGCGTTCCAGGCCCCGTTGGCACAGATACGCAGTATTTT. Amino acids: CSVPGPVGTDTQYF.

The V and J genes are TRBV7-2 and TRBJ1-2; D is uncertain. V dropped 3 bases and J dropped 4 bases, with 9 bases sitting between them. The CDR3 extends over 13 amino acids. Germline assignment: CDR1 SGHTA and CDR2 FQGNSA. CDR3 nucleotide sequence: TGTGCCAGCAGCTTCTACAGTGGCTATGGCTACACCTTC. The encoded protein is CASSFYSGYGYTF. Variable domain in full (rest from reference TRBV7-2 and TRBJ1-2): GAGVSQSPSNKVTEKGKDVELRCDPISGHTALYWYRQSLGQGLEFLIYFQGNSAPDKSGLPSDRFSAERTGGSVSTLTIQRTQQEDSAVYLCASSFYSGYGYTFGSGTRLTVV.

V and J are TRBV1 and TRBJ2-5; the D segment call TRBD2 is taken from the table without a DNA check. TRBV1 is designated a pseudogene. The CDR3 has 15 amino acids. CDR3: CTSSLEAGLQETQYF. DNA for the CDR3: TGCACCAGCAGCCTTGAAGCGGGGCTCCAAGAGACCCAGTACTTC.

This clone was found a few times. This sequence joins TRBV7-9 and TRBJ1-5; 7 bases fit TRBD1. V was pared by 5 bases and J by 7 bases, with 11 bases of the junction left unmatched. Germline CDR1 SEHNR, CDR2 FQNEAQ (reference sequence). This CDR3 is 15 amino acids long. CDR3 nucleotides: TGTGCCAGCAGCAGCGTTACAGGGGCAGGGCAGCCCCAGCATTTT. Translating it yields CASSSVTGAGQPQHF.

This clone appeared a single time. The V gene is TRBV19, the J gene TRBJ2-7; 9 nucleotides line up with TRBD1. Germline loops: CDR1 LNHDA, CDR2 SQIVND (reference sequence). Unmatched junction bases numbered 7, after V lost 4 bases and J lost 0 bases. CDR3 length: 16 residues. The chain's CDR3 is CASSKTGQGYSYEQYF. CDR3 sequence (DNA): TGTGCCAGTAGTAAAACGGGACAGGGATACTCCTACGAGCAGTACTTC.

This clone was seen only a few times. This chain uses TRBV28 with TRBJ1-1, with no clear D. The germline V and J ends were trimmed by 7 bases and 0 bases, with 9 bases remaining between them. Germline V lookup: CDR1 MDHEN, CDR2 SYDVKM. The CDR3 has 13 residues. Written as DNA, the CDR3 is TGTGCCAGCATTACCAACTTGAACACTGAAGCTTTCTTT. Protein sequence: CASITNLNTEAFF. The full variable domain, in which reference TRBV28 and TRBJ1-1 provide the parts outside the CDR3, is DVKVTQSSRYLVKRTGEKVFLECVQDMDHENMFWYRQDPGLGLRLIYFSYDVKMKEKGDIPEGYSVSREKKERFSLILESASTNQTSMYLCASITNLNTEAFFGQGTRLTVV.

The gene calls are TRBV11-1 and TRBJ1-1, with D perhaps TRBD1 (5 bases). CDR3 length: 16 amino acids. Trimming removed 3 bases at V and 3 bases at J, with 17 bases between. The germline gives CDR1 SGHAT, CDR2 FQDESV (reference sequence). The CDR3 protein is CASSFLASRGDTEAFF. The DNA for the CDR3 is TGTGCCAGCAGCTTCCTGGCGTCCCGGGGGGACACTGAAGCTTTCTTT.